This TCR beta chain was identified during a study of long-term antiretroviral therapy in people with HIV. In the study overall: It was about a decade before the 2015 immediate-ART recommendation that the earliest samples were taken.

This clone was seen only a few times. Its antigen is still unknown. Study conclusions and caveats: Dominant in the repertoire at all time points were clones expanded before ART. The study found narrower CDR3 length ranges in HIV repertoires than in controls.

Per the germline V gene, CDR1 is MDHEN and CDR2 is SYDVKM. The CDR3 has 14 amino acids. The V gene end was trimmed by 6 bases and the J gene end by 7 bases; junction bases not matched to a gene: 8. Only United States sites treated participants with HIV. Run at survey level, the immunoSEQ assay was version v3.0. Using immunoSEQ multiplex PCR, the repertoire was profiled, and TCRdb retains in-frame clones only, with some absent. The data show about 24,000 clones, around three quarters seen once. The chain has TRBV28 and TRBJ2-1, with TRBD2 matching 8 bases. The TCR was taken from a woman aged 40 to 49 with HIV. The input for sequencing was unsorted PBMCs, taken 1.2 years after starting antiretroviral therapy. CDR3 loop: CASRATPGGNEQFF. CDR3 bases: TGTGCCAGCAGAGCGACCCCGGGAGGGAATGAGCAGTTCTTC.